The entry below gives a single TCR beta chain sequence along with its context. This same CDR3 is encoded by further DNA sequences in the sample. Unsorted PBMC DNA was run through sequencing on ten immunoSEQ deep assay plates. The protocol was immunoSEQ multiplex PCR, while the TCRdb copy is restricted to in-frame clones and leaves out a portion. The sample carries roughly 480,000 clones, approximately 79% recorded once. The data belong to a study of shared clonotypes between healthy human individuals. CDR1 and CDR2 (germline): SGDLS, YYNGEE. The CDR3 extends over 14 amino acids. The V gene lost 2 bases and the J gene lost 0 bases, with 9 bases spanning the gap.

The chain has TRBV9 and TRBJ2-7; D not resolved. What was sequenced was PBMCs. The TCR comes from a woman aged 40 to 50 in good health. Some clones in this sample may be carry-over from other donors' samples. Here the CDR3 DNA reads TGTGCCAGCAGCGTTTCACAGAGCTCCTACGAGCAGTACTTC. It specifies CASSVSQSSYEQYF.